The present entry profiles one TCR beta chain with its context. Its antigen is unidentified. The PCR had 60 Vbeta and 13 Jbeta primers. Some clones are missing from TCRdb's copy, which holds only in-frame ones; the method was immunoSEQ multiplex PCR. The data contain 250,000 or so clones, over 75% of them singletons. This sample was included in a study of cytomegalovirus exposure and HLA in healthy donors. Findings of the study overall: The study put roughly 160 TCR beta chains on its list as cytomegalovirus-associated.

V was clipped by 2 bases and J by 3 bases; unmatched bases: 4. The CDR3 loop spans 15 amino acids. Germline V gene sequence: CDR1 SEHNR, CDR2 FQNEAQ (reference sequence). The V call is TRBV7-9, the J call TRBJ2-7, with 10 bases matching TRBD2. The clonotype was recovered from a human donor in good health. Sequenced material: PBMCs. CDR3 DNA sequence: TGTGCCAGCAGCTTACTACTAGCGGGAAACTACGAGCAGTACTTC. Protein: CASSLLLAGNYEQYF.